These 28 T cell receptor beta chains came from one sample sequenced in a study of human T cells and chemical hapten exposure. TCRdb reanalysed the RACE reads using MiXCR and keeps one entry per CDR3 protein. The table lists 95,000 to 150,000 distinct CDR3 sequences, roughly an eighth of them singletons. Time point denoted: patch test 1, 2 weeks after DPC sensitization. Specified treatment: therapeutic diphenylcyclopropenone sensitization with weekly scalp DPC. Sequencing was performed on whole blood, taken in connection with sensitization to the hapten diphenylcyclopropenone (DPC). Receptors originate from a man aged 18 to 35 with alopecia areata. Some clones in this sample may be carry-over from other donors' samples.

This chain connects TRBV15 to TRBJ2-3; TRBD2 matches 8 bases. The V and J ends lost 0 bases and 6 bases, in that order; junction bases with no gene match: 5. Germline V CDR1 and CDR2: LNHNV, YYDKDF (reference sequence). This CDR3 contains 15 residues. CDR3 amino acids: CATSRERGAGDTQYF. Here the CDR3 DNA reads TGTGCCACCAGCAGAGAGCGGGGGGCCGGGGATACGCAGTATTTT.

This chain links TRBV12-3 or TRBV12-4 with TRBJ2-6; no firm D call. V was clipped by 2 bases and J by 0 bases, with 8 bases between them. The CDR3 length is 16 residues. CDR3 DNA sequence: TGTGCCAGCAGTTTACGGCGAAGCTCTGGGGCCAACGTCCTGACTTTC. Amino acid sequence: CASSLRRSSGANVLTF.

This clonotype showed up just a few times. The chain is built from TRBV21-1 and TRBJ2-7; TRBD2 is the table's D call and was not checked against the DNA. TRBV21-1 is a recognized pseudogene. The length of the CDR3 is 13 residues. The CDR3 nucleotides read TGTGCCAGCAGCAAAGCCCTCCGCTACGAGCAGTACGTC. As protein: CASSKALRYEQYV.

This clonotype was picked up a small number of times. The rearrangement joins TRBV5-4 to TRBJ2-5; 13 positions agree with TRBD2. J lost 7 bases, V lost 0 bases, and 6 bases had no gene match. This CDR3 contains 16 residues. Per germline, CDR1 SGHNT and CDR2 YYREEE (reference sequence). CDR3 DNA: TGTGCCAGCAGCTTGGGACTAGCGGGGGGCCCGGGGACCCAGTACTTC. Translating it yields CASSLGLAGGPGTQYF.

In its sample, this clonotype was seen a few times. The V call is TRBV12-3 or TRBV12-4, the J call TRBJ2-1; D perhaps matches TRBD1 (6 bases). V was clipped by 4 bases and J by 8 bases, with 18 bases between them. CDR3 length: 15 residues. The CDR3 bases are TGTGCCAGCAGTTCCGGGACATCGGTCAACGATGAGCAGTTCTTC. It translates to CASSSGTSVNDEQFF.

The V and J genes are TRBV9 and TRBJ1-3; D ambiguous. The CDR3 sequence is 15 residues long. Germline V gene sequence: CDR1 SGDLS, CDR2 YYNGEE. V was clipped by 4 bases and J by 6 bases, with 17 bases between them. The CDR3 loop reads CASSPEGKRENTIYF. The CDR3 DNA reads TGTGCCAGCAGCCCAGAGGGAAAACGAGAAAACACCATATATTTT.

This clonotype was detected a few times. The rearrangement links TRBV18 to TRBJ2-1; D not certain. The germline V and J ends were trimmed by 2 bases and 3 bases, with 8 bases remaining between them. CDR3 length: 14 amino acids. Germline CDR1 KGHSH, CDR2 LQKENI. CDR3 in DNA: TGTGCCAGCTCACCATCCCCAGGCTACAATGAGCAGTTCTTC. This gives the protein CASSPSPGYNEQFF. The full variable domain, in which reference TRBV18 and TRBJ2-1 provide the parts outside the CDR3, is NAGVMQNPRHLVRRRGQEARLRCSPMKGHSHVYWYRQLPEEGLKFMVYLQKENIIDESGMPKERFSAEFPKEGPSILRIQQVVRGDSAAYFCASSPSPGYNEQFFGPGTRLTVL.

This clonotype was observed a few times. The chain carries TRBV7-3 and TRBJ2-2, with D tentatively TRBD2 (5 bases). V was pared by 1 base and J by 6 bases, with 6 bases between. CDR3 length equals 13 residues. Germline V lookup: CDR1 SGHTA, CDR2 FQGTGA. CDR3 in amino acids: CASSLRGPGELFF. Written as DNA, the CDR3 is TGTGCCAGCAGCTTAAGAGGGCCCGGGGAGCTGTTTTTT.

This chain uses TRBV29-1 with TRBJ2-1; D is perhaps TRBD1 (6 bases). This CDR3 has 11 amino acids. The germline CDR1 and CDR2 sequences are SQVTM and ANQGSEA. The ends were cut back, 7 bases at V and 6 bases at J, with 10 bases in the middle. CDR3 sequence reads: CSGDTFNEQFF. The CDR3 DNA reads as TGCAGCGGGGACACTTTCAATGAGCAGTTCTTC.

In this sample, this clonotype turned up a few times. This sequence joins TRBV27 and TRBJ2-1; the match to TRBD1 covers 9 bases. Germline V gene lookup returns CDR1 MNHEY and CDR2 SMNVEV (reference sequence). The ends lost 2 bases at V and 5 bases at J; junction bases unmatched: 10. The CDR3 is 17 residues long. CDR3 sequence reads: CASSLVAGQGTNNEQFF. DNA of the CDR3: TGTGCCAGCAGTTTAGTCGCAGGACAGGGGACAAACAATGAGCAGTTCTTC.

The rearrangement links TRBV5-6 to TRBJ2-7, with a possible D match to TRBD2 (6 bases). V was clipped by 4 bases and J by 7 bases, with 15 bases between them. Germline assignment: CDR1 SGHDT and CDR2 YYEEEE. This CDR3 is built from 13 residues. This chain's CDR3 is CASSQPAGREQYV. The CDR3 DNA is TGTGCCAGCAGCCAGCCCGCGGGAAGAGAGCAGTACGTC.

The chain uses TRBV24-1 and TRBJ1-2; 7 bases are shared with TRBD1. Germline CDR1 is KGHDR and CDR2 is SFDVKD. Trimming at V came to 5 bases and at J to 4 bases, leaving 6 bases not matched to a gene. This CDR3 is built from 14 residues. CDR3 in DNA: TGTGCCACCAGTGCAAAGGGACAGACCTATGGCTACACCTTC. It specifies CATSAKGQTYGYTF.

This clonotype was seen a few times. The chain uses TRBV20-1 and TRBJ2-7; D is possibly TRBD1 (5 bases). The germline V gene encodes CDR1 DFQATT and CDR2 SNEGSKA (reference sequence). The germline V and J ends were trimmed by 3 bases and 5 bases, with 11 bases remaining between them. The CDR3 sequence is 12 residues long. The CDR3, as DNA: TGCAGTGCTAGGAGCCAGGGCAACGAGCAGTACGTC. It translates to CSARSQGNEQYV.

This clonotype came up a few times. The rearrangement links TRBV6-6 to TRBJ1-2; D remains ambiguous. CDR1 and CDR2 from the germline V gene are MNHNY and SVGAGI (reference sequence). The V and J ends lost 2 bases and 4 bases respectively, with 14 bases between them. This CDR3 is built from 15 residues. The CDR3: CASSYGPGLAYGYTF. The DNA for the CDR3 is TGTGCCAGCAGTTACGGACCCGGACTGGCCTATGGCTACACCTTC.

The chain links TRBV2 to TRBJ2-3, with D perhaps given as TRBD1 or TRBD2 (5 bases each). Germline values: CDR1 SNHLY, CDR2 FYNNEI. V was pared by 6 bases and J by 1 base, with 14 bases between. The CDR3 covers 15 residues. CDR3 nucleotide sequence: TGTGCCAGCAGGCCGGGACCCTTGGGCACAGATACGCAGTATTTT. This encodes CASRPGPLGTDTQYF. Variable domain in full (rest from reference TRBV2 and TRBJ2-3): EPEVTQTPSHQVTQMGQEVILRCVPISNHLYFYWYRQILGQKVEFLVSFYNNEISEKSEIFDDQFSVERPDGSNFTLKIRSTKLEDSAMYFCASRPGPLGTDTQYFGPGTRLTVL.

The rearrangement links TRBV29-1 to TRBJ2-1, with D unclear. The V and J ends lost 6 bases and 1 base respectively, with 1 base between them. In germline, CDR1 is SQVTM, CDR2 ANQGSEA. The CDR3 runs 10 residues. The CDR3 spells CSVSYNEQFF. In nucleotides, the CDR3 is TGCAGCGTGTCCTACAATGAGCAGTTCTTC.

A few counts support this clonotype. This chain links TRBV7-2 with TRBJ2-3; D is perhaps TRBD1 or TRBD2 (5 bases each). CDR1 is SGHTA, CDR2 FQGNSA, per germline. The CDR3 consists of 16 residues. V shed 3 bases and J shed 1 base, with 14 bases lying between them. The CDR3 DNA is TGTGCCAGCAGCTTCGAGAGGGGTTGGGGCACAGATACGCAGTATTTT. Translating it yields CASSFERGWGTDTQYF.

This chain links TRBV7-2 with TRBJ2-1, with D hard to call. The CDR3 loop spans 16 amino acids. Germline V gene data show CDR1 as SGHTA and CDR2 as FQGNSA. V was pared by 5 bases and J by 0 bases, with 14 bases between. CDR3 region: CASSPLGLLSYNEQFF. CDR3 sequence (DNA): TGTGCCAGCAGCCCGCTCGGGTTGCTCTCCTACAATGAGCAGTTCTTC.

This clonotype was recorded a few times. V is TRBV6-2 or TRBV6-3 and J is TRBJ1-1; D perhaps matches TRBD1 (5 bases). CDR1 is MNHEY, CDR2 SVGEGT, per germline. The CDR3 is 16 residues long. V was trimmed by 6 bases and J by 0 bases, leaving 17 bases between them. CDR3 nucleotide sequence: TGTGCCAGCAGGAGATTGGGACGGGAAATGAACACTGAAGCTTTCTTT. It yields the protein CASRRLGREMNTEAFF.

The sample holds many counts of this clonotype. The rearrangement uses TRBV29-1 and TRBJ1-1, with D possibly TRBD1 on 6 matching bases. Trimming took 6 bases from V and 8 from J, leaving 13 bases between them. The germline gives CDR1 SQVTM, CDR2 ANQGSEA. The CDR3 loop spans 11 amino acids. The CDR3 DNA follows: TGCAGCGTGCAGACAGGAACCGAAGCTTTCTTT. Protein product: CSVQTGTEAFF.

As DNA, the CDR3 is TGTGCCAGCAGTCTCAACAGGGGTAGCACAGATACGCAGTATTTT. Protein sequence: CASSLNRGSTDTQYF. The V call is TRBV6-5, the J call TRBJ2-3; 7 bases map to TRBD1. The V gene's germline CDR1 is MNHEY and CDR2 SVGAGI. The trim removed 5 bases at V and 0 bases at J, leaving 5 bases unmatched. This CDR3 region has 15 residues.

This clonotype was picked up many times. The chain uses TRBV2 and TRBJ2-4, with D possibly being TRBD1 (5 bases). The CDR3 has 16 residues. Germline loops: CDR1 SNHLY, CDR2 FYNNEI. Trimming took off 7 bases at V and 1 base at J, with 17 bases between the two ends. CDR3: CASTRKAGIAKNIQYF. CDR3 coding DNA: TGTGCCAGCACAAGGAAGGCAGGGATCGCCAAAAACATTCAGTACTTC.

This clonotype was found a few times. The chain is built from TRBV13 and TRBJ2-2; TRBD1 matches 7 bases. Germline CDR1 is PRHDT and CDR2 is FYEKMQ (reference sequence). The V gene end was trimmed by 5 bases and the J gene end by 1 base; junction bases not matched to a gene: 10. The CDR3 length is 17 residues. The CDR3: CASSPPGTDQNTGELFF. The CDR3, as DNA: TGTGCCAGCAGCCCGCCTGGGACAGATCAGAACACCGGGGAGCTGTTTTTT.

The chain combines TRBV6-2 or TRBV6-3 with TRBJ1-5; D remains ambiguous. This CDR3 is 14 amino acids long. Trimming took off 0 bases at V and 11 bases at J, with 14 bases between the two ends. Germline V gives CDR1 MNHEY, CDR2 SVGEGT. CDR3 in DNA: TGTGCCAGCAGTTACTCTCGGCCCCAGGAAGCCCAGCATTTT. Its translation is CASSYSRPQEAQHF.

This clonotype has more than one count but fewer than ten. The CDR3, as DNA: TGCAGCGTTGAAGTGGACAGCCATGAGCAGTTCTTC. It yields the protein CSVEVDSHEQFF. This sequence joins TRBV29-1 and TRBJ2-1; D may be TRBD1 (6 bases). The germline V gene has CDR1 SQVTM and CDR2 ANQGSEA. Trimming took off 1 base at V and 8 bases at J, with 9 bases between the two ends. This CDR3 is 12 amino acids long.

This clonotype was counted only a few times. V gene TRBV29-1 combines with J gene TRBJ1-1; tentative D call: TRBD1 (5 bases). The CDR3 contains 11 residues. Trimming removed 6 bases at V and 1 base at J, with 6 bases between. Germline CDR1 is SQVTM and CDR2 is ANQGSEA. This CDR3 is CSVTGNTEAFF. The CDR3 DNA follows: TGCAGCGTAACAGGGAACACTGAAGCTTTCTTT. The full variable domain, rest sourced from reference TRBV29-1 and TRBJ1-1, is SAVISQKPSRDICQRGTSLTIQCQVDSQVTMMFWYRQQPGQSLTLIATANQGSEATYESGFVIDKFPISRPNLTFSTLTVSNMSPEDSSIYLCSVTGNTEAFFGQGTRLTVV.

This clonotype was seen at least ten times. The chain joins TRBV11-2 to TRBJ2-7; D might be TRBD1 or TRBD2, each matching 6 bases. The CDR3 spans 15 residues. V was shortened by 6 bases and J by 3 bases, with 18 bases between the two germline ends. Germline V gene data show CDR1 as SGHAT and CDR2 as FQNNGV. The CDR3 nucleotides read TGTGCCAGCAGTCTCCGACGGACAGCGGGCTACGAGCAGTACTTC. Its translation is CASSLRRTAGYEQYF. The complete variable domain, with remaining parts taken from reference TRBV11-2 and TRBJ2-7, reads EAGVAQSPRYKIIEKRQSVAFWCNPISGHATLYWYQQILGQGPKLLIQFQNNGVVDDSQLPKDRFSAERLKGVDSTLKIQPAKLEDSAVYLCASSLRRTAGYEQYFGPGTRLTVT.

This clonotype was observed a few times. The genes are TRBV18 and TRBJ1-1; weak D call: TRBD1 (5 bases). Germline V lookup: CDR1 KGHSH, CDR2 LQKENI. V was trimmed by 5 bases and J by 4 bases, leaving 11 bases between them. CDR3 size: 13 residues. CDR3 region: CASSEGRGTEAFF. In DNA, the CDR3 is TGTGCCAGCTCAGAGGGGAGGGGCACTGAAGCTTTCTTT.